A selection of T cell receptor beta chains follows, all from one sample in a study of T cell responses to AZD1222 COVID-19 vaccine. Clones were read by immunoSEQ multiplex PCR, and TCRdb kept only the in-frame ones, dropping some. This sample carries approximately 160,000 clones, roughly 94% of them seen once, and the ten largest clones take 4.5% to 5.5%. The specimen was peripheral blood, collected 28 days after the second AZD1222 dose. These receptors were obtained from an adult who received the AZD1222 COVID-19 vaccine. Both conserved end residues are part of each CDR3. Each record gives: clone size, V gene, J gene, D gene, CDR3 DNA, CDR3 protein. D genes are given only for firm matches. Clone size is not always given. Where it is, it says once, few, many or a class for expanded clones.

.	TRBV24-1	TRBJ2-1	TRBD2	TGTGCCACCAGTGAGACCGGGACTAGCATCAATGAGCAGTTCTTC	CATSETGTSINEQFF
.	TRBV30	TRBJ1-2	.	TGTGCCTGGAGTTTCAGGGGAGTTAACTATGGCTACACCTTC	CAWSFRGVNYGYTF
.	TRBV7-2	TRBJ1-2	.	TGTGCCAGCAGCCCTAGTACCTATGGCTACACCTTC	CASSPSTYGYTF
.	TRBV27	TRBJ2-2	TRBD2	TGTGCCATCAGAGCGGGAGAGATCGGGGAGCTGTTTTTT	CAIRAGEIGELFF
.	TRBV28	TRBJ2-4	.	TGTGCCAGCAACACTGGGGGTCTCAAAAACATTCAGTACTTC	CASNTGGLKNIQYF
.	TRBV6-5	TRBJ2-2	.	TGTGCCAGCAGTTACGGGGCCGGGAACACCGGGGAGCTGTTTTTT	CASSYGAGNTGELFF
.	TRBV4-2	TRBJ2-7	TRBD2	TGTGCCAGCAGTCCGGGACTAGCGGGCTCTTACGAGCAGTACTTC	CASSPGLAGSYEQYF
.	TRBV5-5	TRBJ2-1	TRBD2	TGTGCCAGCAGCTTGGGGGGAGGGCCCGATGAGCAGTTCTTC	CASSLGGGPDEQFF
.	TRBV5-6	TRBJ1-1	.	TGTGCCAGCAGCAAGAGGGTTGGCTGGACAGAGAACACTGAAGCTTTCTTT	CASSKRVGWTENTEAFF
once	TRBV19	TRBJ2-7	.	TGTGCCAGTAGTTCTTCGAGTGAGCAGTACTTC	CASSSSSEQYF
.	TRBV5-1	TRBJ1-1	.	TGCGCCAGCAGCCCAGAAGGACACATGAACACTGAAGCTTTCTTT	CASSPEGHMNTEAFF
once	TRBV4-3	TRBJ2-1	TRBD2	TGCGCCAGCAGCCAAGTCCCAGCGGGAGGGCCTAGAGAGCAGTTCTTC	CASSQVPAGGPREQFF
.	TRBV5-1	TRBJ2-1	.	TGCGCCAGCAGCTTGGCACAATCGAATGAGCAGTTCTTC	CASSLAQSNEQFF
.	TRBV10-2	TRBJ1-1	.	TGCGCCAGCAGTGAGCAGGTGGCGACTGAAGCTTTCTTT	CASSEQVATEAFF
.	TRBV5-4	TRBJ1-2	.	TGTGCCAGCAGCTCTCAGGGAATCCGGCTAGGCTACACCTTC	CASSSQGIRLGYTF
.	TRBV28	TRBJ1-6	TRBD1	TGTGCCATCACCGGGACAGCTAATTCACCCCTCCACTTT	CAITGTANSPLHF
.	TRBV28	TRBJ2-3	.	TGTGCCAGCAGTTTATCAGCAGGGGGGCATACGCAGTATTTT	CASSLSAGGHTQYF
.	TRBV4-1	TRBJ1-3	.	TGCGCCAGCAGCCAAGGCCCACAACATATACGAAGGGACACCATATATTTT	CASSQGPQHIRRDTIYF
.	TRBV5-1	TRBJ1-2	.	TGCGCCAGCAGCGATGGAAGCAGGGGCGGTACTATGTGGGGCTACACCTTC	CASSDGSRGGTMWGYTF
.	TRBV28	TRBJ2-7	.	.	CASSLWAGGTSGRTYF
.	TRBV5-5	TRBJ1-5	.	TGTGCCAGCAGCTTGAGGGGAGACGGGGAGCCCCAGCATTTT	CASSLRGDGEPQHF
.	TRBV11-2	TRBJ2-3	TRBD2	TGTGCCAGCAGCCTCAGGACTAGCCTGGGGTGGGATACGCAGTATTTT	CASSLRTSLGWDTQYF
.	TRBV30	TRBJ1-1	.	TGTGCCTGGAGTGTAGTGGGGGCGCACACTGAAGCTTTCTTT	CAWSVVGAHTEAFF
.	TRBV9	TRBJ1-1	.	TGTGCCAGCAGCCCCCACAATACAGTGAACACTGAAGCTTTCTTT	CASSPHNTVNTEAFF
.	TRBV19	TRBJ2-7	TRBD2	TGTGCCAGTAGTTTCACCTTCAGGCGGGAGGCAGAGGGGCACGAGCAGTACTTC	CASSFTFRREAEGHEQYF
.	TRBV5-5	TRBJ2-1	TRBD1	TGTGCCAGCGGGACAGGGGGCCTTGAGCAGTTCTTC	CASGTGGLEQFF
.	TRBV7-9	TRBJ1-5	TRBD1	TGTGCCAGCAGCCCAGGACAGGGAGAAGGCGATCAGCCCCAGCATTTT	CASSPGQGEGDQPQHF
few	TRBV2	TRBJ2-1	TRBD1	TGTGCCAGCAGTGAAGCGCTTCCGGGACAGGGGAACAATGAGCAGTTCTTC	CASSEALPGQGNNEQFF
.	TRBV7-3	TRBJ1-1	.	TGTGCCAGCAGCTCACAGGAAACTGAAGCTTTCTTT	CASSSQETEAFF
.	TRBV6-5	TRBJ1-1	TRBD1	TGTGCCAGCTTAACGGACAGGGGGTTCGTCACTGAAGCTTTCTTT	CASLTDRGFVTEAFF
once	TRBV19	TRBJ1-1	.	TGTGCCAGTTATTCCCCAGGGAGGTTGAAGGAAGCTTTCTTT	CASYSPGRLKEAFF
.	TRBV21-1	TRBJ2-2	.	TGTGCCAGCAGCCATCTCTCTCCGGGAGGGCTTGTCGGGGAGCTGTTTTTT	CASSHLSPGGLVGELFF
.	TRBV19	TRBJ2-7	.	TGTGCCAGTAGTATAGGCCAGGTAGGGAGAGACGAGCAGTACTTC	CASSIGQVGRDEQYF
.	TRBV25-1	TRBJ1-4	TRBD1	TGTGCCAGCAGTGACTTCCGGCAGGGGGCGGGTGAAAAACTGTTTTTT	CASSDFRQGAGEKLFF
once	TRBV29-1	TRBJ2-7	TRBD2	TGCAGCGTTGAAGGTCTAGCGGGAGGGCCTAAGGTGGGCTCCTACGAGCAGTACTTC	CSVEGLAGGPKVGSYEQYF
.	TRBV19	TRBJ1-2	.	TGTGCCAGTAACCCGGACAGCTCCGGCTATGGCTACACCTTC	CASNPDSSGYGYTF
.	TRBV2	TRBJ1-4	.	TGTGCCAGCAGCATCTCTGAGGGGTTCTTTAATGAAAAACTGTTTTTT	CASSISEGFFNEKLFF
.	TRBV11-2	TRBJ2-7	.	TGTGCCAGCAGCTTAGCGGGATCCTACGAGCAGTACTTC	CASSLAGSYEQYF
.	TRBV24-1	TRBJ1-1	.	TGTGCCACCAGTTGGACGGGGGCGCTGAACACTGAAGCTTTCTTT	CATSWTGALNTEAFF
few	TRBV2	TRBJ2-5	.	TGTGCCAGCGGAATAGGGCTCCTGCGGGAGACCCAGTACTTC	CASGIGLLRETQYF
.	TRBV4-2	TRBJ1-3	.	TGTGCCAGCAGCCAGGGCGGGGCGGTAACTGGAAACACCATATATTTT	CASSQGGAVTGNTIYF